The 3 T cell receptor beta chains listed next were all sequenced from one sample in a study of OX40 agonist ivuxolimab in advanced cancers. Profiling relied on immunoSEQ multiplex PCR, and the TCRdb table lists in-frame clones only, not all of them. The table includes fewer than 85,000 clones, 65% to 90% detected once. The starting material was CD4+ or CD8+ T cells sorted from blood, obtained in a trial of the OX40 agonist ivuxolimab. These receptors all come from an adult with an advanced solid tumor such as melanoma, head and neck, liver or kidney cancer.

This chain joins TRBV30 and TRBJ2-5; no clear D gene. In germline, CDR1 is GTSNPN, CDR2 SVGIG (reference sequence). The V end was cut by 5 bases, the J end by 6 bases, with 16 bases between. The CDR3 is 13 amino acids. The CDR3 coding sequence is TGTGCCTGGGGGGTTACGGGTACACAGACCCAGTACTTC. It yields the protein CAWGVTGTQTQYF.

The chain employs TRBV27 and TRBJ2-3; 9 nucleotides agree with TRBD2. CDR1 and CDR2 from the germline V gene are MNHEY and SMNVEV (reference sequence). This CDR3 has 19 amino acids. Losses at the gene ends were 7 bases for V and 2 bases for J; bases not matched to a gene: 19. CDR3 DNA: TGTGCCAGCAACAAGGGGGGGATGGCGGGAGGGACGTACACAGATACGCAGTATTTT. Residues: CASNKGGMAGGTYTDTQYF.

This chain joins TRBV5-1 and TRBJ1-4; TRBD1 is a possible D gene (6 bases). CDR1 is SGHRS, CDR2 YFSETQ, per germline. V lost 4 bases, J lost 4 bases, and 14 bases lay in between. CDR3 size: 15 residues. The CDR3 loop reads CASSPNTGSNEKLFF. The CDR3 DNA reads as TGCGCCAGCAGCCCAAACACAGGGAGTAATGAAAAACTGTTTTTT.